A selection of T cell receptor beta chains follows, all from one sample in a study of metastatic and nonmetastatic thyroid tumors. With MiXCR, TCRdb called clones anew from the PCR reads. This sample has 60,000 to 75,000 clones, with about 4% found just once. The sample was blood. The receptor set was obtained from a female donor with papillary thyroid cancer or a benign thyroid nodule (not recorded which). Some clones in this sample may be carry-over from other donors' samples. The CDR3 runs from the conserved cysteine through the conserved F or W. The D gene is left open where the match is weak. For some rows the clone size is stated as once, few or many, or as a class when expanded; others skip it.

abundance: -; j_gene: TRBJ2-1; v_gene: TRBV12-3/TRBV12-4; d_gene: -; CDR3nt: TGTGCCAGCAGTTTAGCCGGAATGCGGGCAGGACCCTACAATGAGCAGTTCTTC; CDR3aa: CASSLAGMRAGPYNEQFF
abundance: few; j_gene: TRBJ1-5; v_gene: TRBV28; d_gene: -; CDR3nt: TGTGCCAGCAGTCCGACGTTTTCACGCCTTACCTTTAGCAATCAGCCCCAGCATTTT; CDR3aa: CASSPTFSRLTFSNQPQHF
abundance: few; j_gene: TRBJ1-5; v_gene: TRBV3-1; d_gene: -; CDR3nt: TGTGCGAGCAGCCCGGTAGAAAGCAATCAGCCCCAGCATTTT; CDR3aa: CASSPVESNQPQHF
abundance: few; j_gene: TRBJ2-7; v_gene: TRBV7-7; d_gene: -; CDR3nt: TGTGCCAGCAGCCCCCGCCAGGGTTACGAGCAGTACTTC; CDR3aa: CASSPRQGYEQYF
abundance: many; j_gene: TRBJ2-7; v_gene: TRBV4-1; d_gene: -; CDR3nt: TGCGCCAGCAGCCAAGCAGCGGGCGGGATCGCCTACGAGCAGTACTTC; CDR3aa: CASSQAAGGIAYEQYF
abundance: many; j_gene: TRBJ1-1; v_gene: TRBV7-2; d_gene: TRBD1; CDR3nt: TGTGCCAGCAGCCTCAGGGGGGGCGCGGGGCGGTTGGACACTGAAGCTTTCTTT; CDR3aa: CASSLRGGAGRLDTEAFF
abundance: many; j_gene: TRBJ2-7; v_gene: TRBV20-1; d_gene: -; CDR3nt: TGCAGTGCTAATCAGCCGACCTACGAGCAGTACTTC; CDR3aa: CSANQPTYEQYF
abundance: many; j_gene: TRBJ2-1; v_gene: TRBV27; d_gene: TRBD2; CDR3nt: TGTGCCAGCAGTTTCAGCGGGAGTGGCCACAATGAGCAGTTCTTC; CDR3aa: CASSFSGSGHNEQFF
abundance: many; j_gene: TRBJ2-1; v_gene: TRBV3-1; d_gene: -; CDR3nt: TGTGCCAGCAGCCAAGATGCGGGGATTGGGTCCTACAATGAGCAGTTCTTC; CDR3aa: CASSQDAGIGSYNEQFF
abundance: -; j_gene: TRBJ2-6; v_gene: TRBV7-8; d_gene: -; CDR3nt: TGTGAAAGCAGCCCACCCGGGGCCAACGTCCTGACTTTC; CDR3aa: CESSPPGANVLTF
abundance: many; j_gene: TRBJ1-1; v_gene: TRBV28; d_gene: -; CDR3nt: TGTGCCAGCAGCCCTCGCCGGGGGTGGGACACTGAAGCTTTCTTT; CDR3aa: CASSPRRGWDTEAFF
abundance: many; j_gene: TRBJ2-1; v_gene: TRBV18; d_gene: -; CDR3nt: TGTGCCAGCTCCCCTACTCCCCGGGTCGTGGGCAATGAGCAGTTCTTC; CDR3aa: CASSPTPRVVGNEQFF
abundance: many; j_gene: TRBJ1-5; v_gene: TRBV19; d_gene: -; CDR3nt: TGTGCCAGTAGTATAGAGTGGGGGGATAGCAATCAGCCCCAGCATTTT; CDR3aa: CASSIEWGDSNQPQHF
abundance: many; j_gene: TRBJ2-3; v_gene: TRBV7-2; d_gene: TRBD2; CDR3nt: TGTGCCAGCAGCCCTCCGGGGGGGTCAGATACGCAGTATTTT; CDR3aa: CASSPPGGSDTQYF
abundance: many; j_gene: TRBJ2-6; v_gene: TRBV20-1; d_gene: -; CDR3nt: TGCAGTGCTAGTTCCCCCAGCTCTGGGGCCAACGTCCTGACTTTC; CDR3aa: CSASSPSSGANVLTF
abundance: many; j_gene: TRBJ1-1; v_gene: TRBV6-2/TRBV6-3; d_gene: -; CDR3nt: TGTGCCAGCAGTTACTCGGGAGCCTTGAACACTGAAGCTTTCTTT; CDR3aa: CASSYSGALNTEAFF
abundance: many; j_gene: TRBJ2-7; v_gene: TRBV28; d_gene: TRBD2; CDR3nt: TGTGCCAGCAGTTCAGCACTTACTAGCGGGAGGGCCTCGGGTGGGCAGTACTTC; CDR3aa: CASSSALTSGRASGGQYF
abundance: -; j_gene: TRBJ2-2; v_gene: TRBV6-1; d_gene: -; CDR3nt: TGTGCCAGCAGTGAAAGGTCCCCGAGGAGGGAGCTGTTTTTT; CDR3aa: CASSERSPRRELFF
abundance: -; j_gene: TRBJ1-2; v_gene: TRBV6-1; d_gene: -; CDR3nt: TGTGCCAGCACCCCCCGAGGGGAGGACTATGGCTACACCTTC; CDR3aa: CASTPRGEDYGYTF
abundance: many; j_gene: TRBJ2-1; v_gene: TRBV19; d_gene: TRBD1; CDR3nt: TGTGCCAGTAGTCCCGCCAGGGGGACACTTAGTAACAATGAGCAGTTCTTC; CDR3aa: CASSPARGTLSNNEQFF
abundance: few; j_gene: TRBJ2-7; v_gene: TRBV28; d_gene: TRBD1; CDR3nt: TGTGCCAGCAGTTATACAGGGGGCCCCCAGTACGAGCAGTACTTC; CDR3aa: CASSYTGGPQYEQYF
abundance: -; j_gene: TRBJ1-2; v_gene: TRBV6-5; d_gene: -; CDR3nt: TGTGCCAGCAGTTACCAGTGCCCCGGGGCGAACTATGGCTACACCTTC; CDR3aa: CASSYQCPGANYGYTF
abundance: many; j_gene: TRBJ1-3; v_gene: TRBV10-3; d_gene: TRBD1; CDR3nt: TGTGCCATCAGGGAGGACAGGGGAAACACCATATATTTT; CDR3aa: CAIREDRGNTIYF
abundance: many; j_gene: TRBJ1-3; v_gene: TRBV2; d_gene: -; CDR3nt: TGTGCCAGCAGTGAACGAGGGACCTCTGGAAACACCATATATTTT; CDR3aa: CASSERGTSGNTIYF
abundance: -; j_gene: TRBJ1-5; v_gene: TRBV2; d_gene: TRBD1; CDR3nt: TGTGCCAGCGGGTCGACAGGGGCTTATAGCAATCAGCCCCAGCATTTT; CDR3aa: CASGSTGAYSNQPQHF
abundance: few; j_gene: TRBJ1-5; v_gene: TRBV28; d_gene: TRBD1; CDR3nt: TGTGCCAGCCGCCAAGATCGGGACAGGGCGAGCAATCAGCCCCAGCATTTT; CDR3aa: CASRQDRDRASNQPQHF
abundance: many; j_gene: TRBJ2-1; v_gene: TRBV27; d_gene: TRBD2; CDR3nt: TGTGCCAGCAGTTTATATTATGGGACTAGCGGGACCAATGAGCAGTTCTTC; CDR3aa: CASSLYYGTSGTNEQFF
abundance: few; j_gene: TRBJ2-1; v_gene: TRBV20-1; d_gene: TRBD2; CDR3nt: TGCAGTGCTAGGACCTTAGCGGGAGGCTCATACAATGAGCAGTTCTTC; CDR3aa: CSARTLAGGSYNEQFF
abundance: many; j_gene: TRBJ1-1; v_gene: TRBV6-1; d_gene: TRBD1; CDR3nt: TGTGCCAGCGACAGGGGTGGCACTGAAGCTTTCTTT; CDR3aa: CASDRGGTEAFF
abundance: many; j_gene: TRBJ2-1; v_gene: TRBV10-2; d_gene: TRBD2; CDR3nt: TGCGCCAGCCAAGCGGGACGGACCTACAATGAGCAGTTCTTC; CDR3aa: CASQAGRTYNEQFF
abundance: few; j_gene: TRBJ1-5; v_gene: TRBV27; d_gene: -; CDR3nt: TGTGCCAGCAGTTTCGCGGGGGTGGGTCAGCCCCAACATTTT; CDR3aa: CASSFAGVGQPQHF
abundance: many; j_gene: TRBJ2-1; v_gene: TRBV28; d_gene: TRBD2; CDR3nt: TGTGCCAGCAGTTCCGTCGGCGGGAGGGGGGAAGGGCAGTTCTTC; CDR3aa: CASSSVGGRGEGQFF
abundance: -; j_gene: TRBJ2-5; v_gene: TRBV10-1; d_gene: -; CDR3nt: TGCGCCAGCAGTGAGTCAACATCGGGCAGGCTGACGACCCAGTACTTC; CDR3aa: CASSESTSGRLTTQYF
abundance: few; j_gene: TRBJ2-4; v_gene: TRBV12-3/TRBV12-4; d_gene: -; CDR3nt: TGTGCCAGCACCATGCGGAGGACCCAGACTCCAAACATTCAGTATTTC; CDR3aa: CASTMRRTQTPNIQYF
abundance: -; j_gene: TRBJ1-2; v_gene: TRBV7-6; d_gene: -; CDR3nt: TGTGCCAGCAGTCCCCGATCGGACTATGGCTACACCTTC; CDR3aa: CASSPRSDYGYTF
abundance: few; j_gene: TRBJ2-3; v_gene: TRBV7-9; d_gene: -; CDR3nt: TGTGCCAGCAGCTTAGAAGGCGGGACACGGGCCTCAGATACGCAGTATTTT; CDR3aa: CASSLEGGTRASDTQYF
abundance: many; j_gene: TRBJ2-1; v_gene: TRBV4-1; d_gene: -; CDR3nt: TGCGCCAGCAGCCAAGAAGGGGTTAGTTACAATGAGCAGTTCTTC; CDR3aa: CASSQEGVSYNEQFF
abundance: many; j_gene: TRBJ1-5; v_gene: TRBV2; d_gene: -; CDR3nt: TGTGCCAGCAGGGTCACAGGCAATCAGCCCCAGCATTTT; CDR3aa: CASRVTGNQPQHF
abundance: many; j_gene: TRBJ2-3; v_gene: TRBV20-1; d_gene: -; CDR3nt: TGCAGTGCGACCTCTCAGGGGGGAAGCACAGATACGCAGTATTTT; CDR3aa: CSATSQGGSTDTQYF
abundance: many; j_gene: TRBJ2-3; v_gene: TRBV6-1; d_gene: -; CDR3nt: TGTGCCAGCAGTTATACTAGAGTGGCCGCAGATACGCAGTATTTT; CDR3aa: CASSYTRVAADTQYF
abundance: few; j_gene: TRBJ1-3; v_gene: TRBV30; d_gene: -; CDR3nt: TGTGCCTGGAGTCTGGGGCGTGGAAACACCATATATTTT; CDR3aa: CAWSLGRGNTIYF
abundance: many; j_gene: TRBJ2-5; v_gene: TRBV30; d_gene: -; CDR3nt: TGTGCCTGGAGTACTCGTGGTTTGGAGACCCAGTACTTC; CDR3aa: CAWSTRGLETQYF
abundance: many; j_gene: TRBJ2-1; v_gene: TRBV6-1; d_gene: TRBD2; CDR3nt: TGTGCCAGCAGTCCCCGGACTAGTTTGTCTCACAATGAGCAGTTCTTC; CDR3aa: CASSPRTSLSHNEQFF
abundance: many; j_gene: TRBJ1-5; v_gene: TRBV19; d_gene: TRBD1; CDR3nt: TGTGCCAGTAGTATAGGGGTTAGGGGGACAGGGGGCCCTCAGCCCCAGCATTTT; CDR3aa: CASSIGVRGTGGPQPQHF